These 29 T cell receptor beta chains came from one sample sequenced in a study of CD8 T cells in Susac syndrome. Random hexamers served to reverse transcribe roughly 0.5 to 1 ug RNA. From the immunoSEQ multiplex PCR reads, TCRdb called clonotypes with MiXCR, one entry per CDR3 protein. This table has 150,000 to 200,000 distinct CDR3 sequences, around 94% appearing once. The source material was CD4+ T cells from PBMCs. These receptors came from a human donor in good health.

The chain uses TRBV12-3 or TRBV12-4 and TRBJ1-2, with 7 nucleotides matching TRBD1. This CDR3 is 13 amino acids long. The junction had 7 bases not matched to a gene; V was cut back by 7 bases and J by 5 bases. Here the CDR3 reads CASTLTGNYGYTF. The CDR3 DNA is TGTGCCAGCACCCTGACAGGGAATTATGGCTACACCTTC.

V is TRBV3-1 and J is TRBJ1-5; D is uncertain. Germline loops: CDR1 LGHDT, CDR2 YNNKEL (reference sequence). CDR3 length equals 13 residues. V was cut by 4 bases and J by 6 bases, with 10 bases left in between. In DNA, the CDR3 is TGTGCCAGCAGCCCACACGGCAGTCAGCCCCAGCATTTT. Amino acid sequence: CASSPHGSQPQHF.

The chain uses TRBV29-1 and TRBJ1-4; tentatively, D is TRBD1 (5 bases). CDR1 is SQVTM and CDR2 is ANQGSEA in the germline V gene. Trimming took 7 bases from V and 0 from J, leaving 12 bases between them. The CDR3 has 14 amino acids. DNA of the CDR3: TGCAGCGCAAGGGGCACCGCAACTAATGAAAAACTGTTTTTT. Its translation: CSARGTATNEKLFF.

The chain uses TRBV14 and TRBJ1-2; the D is unclear. Germline V gene data show CDR1 as SGHDN and CDR2 as FVKESK. This CDR3 has 13 residues. V gave up 1 base and J gave up 2 bases, with 5 bases separating them. DNA of the CDR3: TGTGCCAGCAGCCAAGGTCAGAACTATGGCTACACCTTC. Its protein is CASSQGQNYGYTF.

The CDR3 spells CASRPAGGPSLWDEQYF. The DNA of the CDR3 is TGTGCCAGCAGGCCAGCGGGGGGGCCTTCCCTCTGGGACGAGCAGTACTTC. The rearrangement joins TRBV6-1 to TRBJ2-7, with TRBD2 identical over 10 bases. The CDR3 spans 17 residues. Germline V gene lookup returns CDR1 MNHNS and CDR2 SASEGT. J was trimmed by 5 bases and V by 6 bases; bases with no gene match: 16.

A single count supports this clonotype. This chain connects TRBV5-4 to TRBJ2-3; perhaps TRBD1 as D (6 bases). Trimming stripped 4 bases from V and 1 base from J, with 13 bases between. The CDR3 sequence is 15 residues long. Germline V gives CDR1 SGHNT, CDR2 YYREEE (reference sequence). The CDR3 DNA reads as TGTGCCAGCAGCCCCTCCGGACAGCGCACAGATACGCAGTATTTT. This encodes CASSPSGQRTDTQYF. Using reference TRBV5-4 and TRBJ2-3 for the parts outside the CDR3, the full variable domain is ETGVTQSPTHLIKTRGQQVTLRCSSQSGHNTVSWYQQALGQGPQFIFQYYREEENGRGNFPPRFSGLQFPNYSSELNVNALELDDSALYLCASSPSGQRTDTQYFGPGTRLTVL.

This chain connects TRBV5-1 to TRBJ2-1; D tentatively reads TRBD1 or TRBD2 (6 bases each). The V gene lost 5 bases and the J gene lost 1 base, with 10 bases spanning the gap. This CDR3 has 14 residues. Per germline, CDR1 SGHRS and CDR2 YFSETQ. For the CDR3, the DNA is TGCGCCAGCAGTACGGGGGCGTCCTACAATGAGCAGTTCTTC. It translates to CASSTGASYNEQFF.

In DNA, the CDR3 is TGTGCCAGCACCCCCCCTTCAGGAGATACGCAGTATTTT. The encoded protein is CASTPPSGDTQYF. The chain employs TRBV7-2 and TRBJ2-3; D is unclear. Trimming left V 7 bases short and J 5 bases short, with 13 bases between. Per the germline V gene, CDR1 is SGHTA and CDR2 is FQGNSA. The CDR3 runs 13 residues.

The V call is TRBV24-1, the J call TRBJ2-5; the D gene is possibly TRBD2 (5 bases). The CDR3 contains 16 residues. V was trimmed by 3 bases and J by 2 bases, leaving 15 bases between them. Per germline, CDR1 KGHDR and CDR2 SFDVKD. The CDR3 nucleotides are TGTGCCACCAGTGATCCACGCCGGGGAGCTCAAGAGACCCAGTACTTC. It specifies CATSDPRRGAQETQYF.

The CDR3 loop reads CASSWAFTGELFF. CDR3 in DNA: TGTGCCAGCAGCTGGGCTTTCACCGGGGAGCTGTTTTTT. V is TRBV7-9 and J is TRBJ2-2; D call uncertain. CDR3 length: 13 residues. V shed 4 bases and J shed 4 bases, with 7 bases lying between them. Germline V CDR1 and CDR2: SEHNR, FQNEAQ (reference sequence).

The chain has TRBV14 and TRBJ2-1; D gene ambiguous. The CDR3 totals 13 residues. Trimming pared 4 bases from V and 7 bases from J, leaving 11 bases between. The germline gives CDR1 SGHDN, CDR2 FVKESK. The CDR3 nucleotides are TGTGCCAGCAGCCTTATTCACCCAAATGAGCAGTTCTTC. Translating gives CASSLIHPNEQFF. The whole variable domain, filled in from reference TRBV14 and TRBJ2-1, reads EAGVTQFPSHSVIEKGQTVTLRCDPISGHDNLYWYRRVMGKEIKFLLHFVKESKQDESGMPNNRFLAERTGGTYSTLKVQPAELEDSGVYFCASSLIHPNEQFFGPGTRLTVL.

This clonotype was seen only once. This rearrangement joins TRBV9 to TRBJ2-3; D could derive from TRBD1 or TRBD2 (5 bases each). Germline CDR1 SGDLS, CDR2 YYNGEE. Trimming removed 4 bases at V and 4 bases at J, with 16 bases between. The CDR3 spans 15 residues. The CDR3 region is CASSSRGLPADTQYF. The CDR3 nucleotides are TGTGCCAGCAGCTCACGGGGCCTCCCCGCAGATACGCAGTATTTT.

V gene TRBV12-3 or TRBV12-4 combines with J gene TRBJ2-5, with D possibly being TRBD2 (6 bases). The CDR3 sequence is 12 residues long. With 5 bases removed from V and 5 bases from J, the gap between germline ends came to 9 bases. CDR3 loop: CASSGLSETQYF. The CDR3 coding sequence is TGTGCCAGCAGTGGACTATCGGAGACCCAGTACTTC.

CDR3 bases: TGTGCCAGCAGTGAAGCCCAGACTAGCGGATACGAGCAGTACTTC. Translation: CASSEAQTSGYEQYF. J is TRBJ2-7 and V is TRBV2; TRBD2 aligns across 9 bases. The CDR3 totals 15 residues. CDR1 is SNHLY, CDR2 FYNNEI, per germline. V dropped 0 bases and J dropped 4; count of bases not matched to a gene: 4.

The J gene is TRBJ2-1, the V gene TRBV6-2 or TRBV6-3; D might be TRBD1 (6 bases). Trimming stripped 6 bases from V and 5 bases from J, with 14 bases between. CDR1 and CDR2 from the germline V gene are MNHEY and SVGEGT. The CDR3 spans 14 residues. The CDR3: CASRDRSRNNEQFF. In DNA form, the CDR3 reads TGTGCCAGCAGGGACAGAAGCCGAAACAATGAGCAGTTCTTC.

This chain joins TRBV20-1 and TRBJ2-3; tentatively, D is TRBD1 or TRBD2 (6 bases each). Germline V gene sequence: CDR1 DFQATT, CDR2 SNEGSKA (reference sequence). The ends were cut back, 7 bases at V and 7 bases at J, with 12 bases in the middle. CDR3 length equals 11 residues. CDR3 protein: CSEGGRNTQYF. The CDR3 DNA reads as TGCAGTGAGGGGGGCCGGAATACGCAGTATTTT.

The chain recombines TRBV4-2 with TRBJ2-7; the D is unclear. Germline CDR1 is LGHNA and CDR2 is YNFKEQ. CDR3 length equals 14 residues. V was shortened by 0 bases and J by 3 bases, with 9 bases between the two germline ends. As DNA, the CDR3 is TGTGCCAGCAGCCAAGAGTGGCTAAACTACGAGCAGTACTTC. It specifies CASSQEWLNYEQYF.

J is TRBJ2-7 and V is TRBV7-2; TRBD2 is a possible D gene (6 bases). The CDR3 sequence is 11 residues long. V was clipped by 7 bases and J by 7 bases, with 11 bases between them. CDR1 is SGHTA, CDR2 FQGNSA, per germline. This CDR3 reads CASTRRGEQYF. CDR3 sequence (DNA): TGTGCCAGCACCCGGAGGGGAGAGCAGTACTTC.

The chain joins TRBV20-1 to TRBJ2-5; TRBD2 matches 15 bases. Germline CDR1 reads DFQATT; CDR2 reads SNEGSKA (reference sequence). The CDR3 runs 16 residues. Trimming at V came to 0 bases and at J to 7 bases, leaving 6 bases not matched to a gene. The CDR3 nucleotides read TGCAGTGCTAGAGATGGGACTAGCGGGGGGTATCGGACCCAGTACTTC. Protein: CSARDGTSGGYRTQYF.

The chain joins TRBV6-6 to TRBJ1-2, with 11 bases fitting TRBD1. V dropped 6 bases and J dropped 7; count of bases not matched to a gene: 13. The CDR3 consists of 16 residues. Germline CDR1 is MNHNY and CDR2 is SVGAGI (reference sequence). This CDR3 reads CASRSAPGQGVGGYTF. In DNA form, the CDR3 reads TGTGCCAGCAGATCCGCCCCGGGACAGGGGGTGGGTGGCTACACCTTC.

The chain is built from TRBV4-1 and TRBJ2-1, with 10 bases lining up with TRBD2. CDR3 size: 15 residues. V lost 3 bases and J lost 8; bases outside the gene matches: 7. Per the germline V gene, CDR1 is MGHRA and CDR2 is YSYEKL. The DNA for the CDR3 is TGCGCCAGCAGCCAGAGTAGCGGGGGGCCCGATGAGCAGTTCTTC. It translates to CASSQSSGGPDEQFF.

This sequence joins TRBV4-2 and TRBJ2-2, with TRBD2 identical over 14 bases. V shed 0 bases, J shed 4 bases, and the junction held 10 bases outside the gene matches. Per germline, CDR1 LGHNA and CDR2 YNFKEQ. CDR3 length: 20 residues. The CDR3: CASSQDGRTSGGIGTGELFF. In DNA form, the CDR3 reads TGTGCCAGCAGCCAAGATGGTAGGACTAGCGGGGGGATCGGCACCGGGGAGCTGTTTTTT.

The chain has TRBV6-2 or TRBV6-3 and TRBJ2-7, with D hard to call. The V gene's germline CDR1 is MNHEY and CDR2 SVGEGT. Trimming took off 0 bases at V and 3 bases at J, with 12 bases between the two ends. The CDR3 consists of 15 residues. The DNA for the CDR3 is TGTGCCAGCAGTTACTCGGGAAAGACCCACTACGAGCAGTACTTC. Amino acid sequence: CASSYSGKTHYEQYF.

The chain has TRBV29-1 and TRBJ2-3; 8 bases are shared with TRBD2. The CDR3 runs 15 residues. Germline assignment: CDR1 SQVTM and CDR2 ANQGSEA. The trim removed 1 base at V and 3 bases at J, leaving 6 bases unmatched. The CDR3 DNA sequence: TGCAGCGTTGAAGCACGGGGGGGCCGGACAGATACGCAGTATTTT. It specifies CSVEARGGRTDTQYF.

The chain combines TRBV30 with TRBJ1-2; D unclear. The CDR3 is 14 residues long. Trimming stripped 2 bases from V and 2 bases from J, with 12 bases between. Germline values: CDR1 GTSNPN, CDR2 SVGIG (reference sequence). The CDR3 loop is CAWSSGRWNYGYTF. CDR3 coding DNA: TGTGCCTGGAGTTCCGGACGGTGGAACTATGGCTACACCTTC. The full variable domain, its missing parts supplied by reference TRBV30 and TRBJ1-2, is SQTIHQWPATLVQPVGSPLSLECTVEGTSNPNLYWYRQAAGRGLQLLFYSVGIGQISSEVPQNLSASRPQDRQFILSSKKLLLSDSGFYLCAWSSGRWNYGYTFGSGTRLTVV.

This clonotype was observed a handful of times. The chain employs TRBV20-1 and TRBJ1-5; no clear D. Germline values: CDR1 DFQATT, CDR2 SNEGSKA (reference sequence). This CDR3 has 13 amino acids. V was clipped by 3 bases and J by 1 base, with 7 bases between them. CDR3 residues: CSASRGSNQPQHF. CDR3 nucleotide sequence: TGCAGTGCTAGTAGAGGCAGCAATCAGCCCCAGCATTTT.

The rearrangement joins TRBV25-1 to TRBJ1-2; D possibly corresponds to TRBD1 (6 bases). The CDR3 runs 15 residues. Germline CDR1 reads MGHDK; CDR2 reads SYGVNS. V lost 5 bases to trimming and J lost 0 bases, with 13 bases between them. The CDR3 reads CASSPGQSTNYGYTF. The CDR3 nucleotides are TGTGCCAGCAGTCCCGGACAGTCAACTAACTATGGCTACACCTTC.

This clonotype occurred a few times. The chain employs TRBV3-1 and TRBJ2-7; D call uncertain. The CDR3 contains 11 residues. V was pared by 2 bases and J by 7 bases, with 6 bases between. Germline V gives CDR1 LGHDT, CDR2 YNNKEL (reference sequence). CDR3 sequence: CASSQSGEQYF. CDR3 sequence (DNA): TGTGCCAGCAGCCAATCCGGAGAGCAGTACTTC.

V is TRBV28 and J is TRBJ2-5; a weak D match, TRBD1 (5 bases). V was shortened by 6 bases and J by 2 bases, with 10 bases between the two germline ends. This CDR3 has 13 residues. The V gene's germline CDR1 is MDHEN and CDR2 SYDVKM. DNA for the CDR3: TGTGCCAGCAGCCAACAGGAGCAAGAGACCCAGTACTTC. Residues: CASSQQEQETQYF. The full variable domain, in which reference TRBV28 and TRBJ2-5 provide the parts outside the CDR3, is DVKVTQSSRYLVKRTGEKVFLECVQDMDHENMFWYRQDPGLGLRLIYFSYDVKMKEKGDIPEGYSVSREKKERFSLILESASTNQTSMYLCASSQQEQETQYFGPGTRLLVL.